One sample yielded the 14 T cell receptor beta chains listed below, sequenced in a study of T cells in Graves' hyperthyroidism and ophthalmopathy. TCR beta CDR3 regions were amplified from RNA. RT-PCR in the first round (using the HTBI primer set) targeted the TCR CDR3. TCRdb analysed the multiplex PCR reads with MiXCR anew, one entry per CDR3 protein. The profile shows under 300,000 distinct CDR3 sequences, just over 14% of them singletons. Sequencing was carried out using blood. Every receptor here comes from a woman aged 40 to 50 with Graves' hyperthyroidism that later progressed to Graves' ophthalmopathy.

This clonotype showed up many times. This chain connects TRBV9 to TRBJ2-3; 11 bases match TRBD1. After removal of 2 bases from V and 4 bases from J, the junction contained 6 bases not matched to a gene. The V gene's germline CDR1 is SGDLS and CDR2 YYNGEE. This CDR3 is built from 16 residues. The CDR3 nucleotides read TGTGCCAGCAGCGTTGACCCGGGACAGGGGGCAGATACGCAGTATTTT. The encoded protein is CASSVDPGQGADTQYF.

This clonotype was observed at least ten times. The genes are TRBV5-1 and TRBJ2-7, with 11 bases aligning to TRBD1. Germline CDR1 reads SGHRS; CDR2 reads YFSETQ. Germline trimming cut 1 base from V and 3 bases from J; bases unmatched to any gene: 12. This CDR3 contains 18 residues. The CDR3 region is CASSLRTGGRSPYYEQYF. CDR3 DNA: TGCGCCAGCAGCTTGAGGACAGGGGGCAGATCCCCATACTACGAGCAGTACTTC.

Ten or more counts support this clonotype. The chain uses TRBV3-1 and TRBJ2-3; 11 bases match TRBD2. Per the germline V gene, CDR1 is LGHDT and CDR2 is YNNKEL (reference sequence). The ends lost 4 bases at V and 8 bases at J; junction bases unmatched: 8. The CDR3 totals 15 residues. CDR3 sequence reads: CASSPTSGKLGTQYF. The CDR3 DNA follows: TGTGCCAGCAGCCCGACTAGCGGGAAATTGGGTACGCAGTATTTT.

This clonotype was observed many times. The chain joins TRBV18 to TRBJ2-3, with 14 bases aligning to TRBD2. Losses at the gene ends were 3 bases for V and 4 bases for J; bases not matched to a gene: 6. The CDR3 length is 17 residues. The germline V gene encodes CDR1 KGHSH and CDR2 LQKENI. The CDR3 nucleotides read TGTGCCAGCTCACCCCAGACTAGCGGGAGGGTCGCAGATACGCAGTATTTT. Translation: CASSPQTSGRVADTQYF.

This clonotype has a count of ten or more. CDR3 in amino acids: CASSGDSYQPQHF. The CDR3 DNA sequence: TGTGCCAGCAGTGGGGACAGCTATCAGCCCCAGCATTTT. This rearrangement joins TRBV12-3 or TRBV12-4 to TRBJ1-5; 7 positions match TRBD1. The CDR3 is made up of 13 amino acids. Trimming took 5 bases from V and 5 from J; bases not matched to a gene: 3.

This clonotype was recorded many times. This chain uses TRBV14 with TRBJ2-1, with a possible D match to TRBD2 (6 bases). CDR1 and CDR2 (germline): SGHDN, FVKESK. This CDR3 has 16 residues. Trimming pared 0 bases from V and 7 bases from J, leaving 16 bases between. The chain's CDR3 is CASSQEWDSFRNEQFF. DNA for the CDR3: TGTGCCAGCAGCCAAGAATGGGACTCCTTCAGGAATGAGCAGTTCTTC.

The chain recombines TRBV6-1 with TRBJ1-5; D not certain. The ends were cut back, 2 bases at V and 3 bases at J, with 11 bases in the middle. The CDR3 has 15 residues. Germline values: CDR1 MNHNS, CDR2 SASEGT. As DNA, the CDR3 is TGTGCCAGCAGTGAACTAGGTATCGCCAATCAGCCCCAGCATTTT. It yields the protein CASSELGIANQPQHF.

In nucleotides, the CDR3 is TGTGCCAGCAGCCAACCGACTAGCGGGAGGGTTAGCTCCTACAATGAGCAGTTCTTC. It is translated as CASSQPTSGRVSSYNEQFF. V usage is TRBV6-1 and J usage is TRBJ2-1; 14 bases match TRBD2. Per the germline V gene, CDR1 is MNHNS and CDR2 is SASEGT. Unmatched junction bases numbered 10, after V lost 6 bases and J lost 0 bases. There are 19 residues in the CDR3.

This clonotype showed up many times. The chain is built from TRBV6-1 and TRBJ1-5, with D perhaps matching TRBD1 (5 bases). The V gene's germline CDR1 is MNHNS and CDR2 SASEGT. The ends were cut back, 5 bases at V and 0 bases at J, with 17 bases in the middle. This CDR3 contains 17 residues. CDR3 sequence: CASSLKGRLHSNQPQHF. The CDR3 coding sequence is TGTGCCAGCAGTCTAAAGGGACGTCTACATAGCAATCAGCCCCAGCATTTT.

This clonotype was counted many times. The J gene is TRBJ2-7, the V gene TRBV20-1; D is possibly TRBD1 (6 bases). The CDR3 totals 17 residues. The V gene lost 2 bases and the J gene lost 9 bases, with 29 bases spanning the gap. Looked up from germline, CDR1 is DFQATT and CDR2 is SNEGSKA (reference sequence). CDR3 coding DNA: TGCAGTGCTAGAATGGGGGCTTTATGGGGCGGGCTTGGAGTGCAGTACTTC. It is translated as CSARMGALWGGLGVQYF.

The chain carries TRBV29-1 and TRBJ2-3; 10 bases agree with TRBD1. V lost 4 bases and J lost 6; bases outside the gene matches: 7. The CDR3 runs 14 residues. The germline V gene encodes CDR1 SQVTM and CDR2 ANQGSEA. The CDR3 bases are TGCAGCGTTGCTAGGGACAGGGGATCGGATACGCAGTATTTT. Residues: CSVARDRGSDTQYF.

This clonotype was seen at least ten times. The V call is TRBV7-6, the J call TRBJ2-2; TRBD1 aligns across 8 bases. This CDR3 has 15 residues. The germline gives CDR1 SGHVS, CDR2 FNYEAQ. With 5 bases clipped from V and 4 bases from J, the junction kept 6 bases outside the gene matches. The CDR3, as DNA: TGTGCCAGCAGCATAGGGACAGGAATCACCGGGGAGCTGTTTTTT. This translates into CASSIGTGITGELFF.

In its sample, this clonotype was seen many times. V usage is TRBV20-1 and J usage is TRBJ2-7, with 7 bases identical to TRBD2. From germline, CDR1 is DFQATT and CDR2 SNEGSKA (reference sequence). The CDR3 has 15 amino acids. Trimming cost V 3 bases and J 1 base; bases outside gene matches: 9. The CDR3 reads CSARVPWGGSYEQYF. CDR3 in DNA: TGCAGTGCTAGGGTACCCTGGGGAGGGTCCTACGAGCAGTACTTC.

CDR3 bases: TGTGCCAGTAGTATAGCCTCCGGGACTGTCAATGAGCAGTTCTTC. It codes for CASSIASGTVNEQFF. The genes are TRBV19 and TRBJ2-1, with a tentative D call TRBD2 (6 bases). Germline loops: CDR1 LNHDA, CDR2 SQIVND (reference sequence). The CDR3 length is 15 residues. V was clipped by 1 base and J by 6 bases, with 13 bases between them.